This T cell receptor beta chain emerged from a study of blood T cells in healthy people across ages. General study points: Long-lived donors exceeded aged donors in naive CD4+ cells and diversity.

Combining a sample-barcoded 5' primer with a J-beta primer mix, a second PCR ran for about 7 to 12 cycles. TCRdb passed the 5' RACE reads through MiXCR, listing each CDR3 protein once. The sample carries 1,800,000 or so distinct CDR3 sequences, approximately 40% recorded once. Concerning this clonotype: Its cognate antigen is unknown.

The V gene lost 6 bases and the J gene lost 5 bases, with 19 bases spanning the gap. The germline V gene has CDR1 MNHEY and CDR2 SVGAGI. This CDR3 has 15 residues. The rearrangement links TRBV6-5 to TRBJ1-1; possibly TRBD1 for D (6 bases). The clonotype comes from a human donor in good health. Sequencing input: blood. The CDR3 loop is CASRPLLTGRTEAFF. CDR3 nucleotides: TGTGCCAGCAGACCACTTCTGACAGGCAGGACTGAAGCTTTCTTT.